The clone carrying this T cell receptor (beta chain) was detected a few times. Time point described: pre-sensitization, week 0. Stated treatment: therapeutic diphenylcyclopropenone sensitization with weekly scalp DPC. This specimen belongs to a study of human T cells and chemical hapten exposure. The V and J ends lost 6 bases and 2 bases respectively, with 15 bases between them. CDR3 length: 15 residues. The germline V gene has CDR1 MNHEY and CDR2 SVGAGI. TCRdb reanalysed the RACE reads using MiXCR and keeps one entry per CDR3 protein. Of more than 70,000 distinct CDR3 sequences listed, around 8.8% are singletons.

The chain combines TRBV6-5 with TRBJ2-3, with a tentative D call TRBD2 (6 bases). The TCR was taken from a man aged 35 to 55 with alopecia areata. Some clones in this sample may be carry-over from other donors' samples. This specimen was whole blood, taken in connection with sensitization to the hapten diphenylcyclopropenone (DPC). The CDR3 loop reads CASRGVADSTDTQYF. The CDR3 region has the DNA TGTGCCAGCAGGGGAGTAGCGGACTCCACAGATACGCAGTATTTT.